The 31 T cell receptor beta chains reported below all come from one sample, sequenced in a study of control samples from healthy donors and cancer patients. TCRdb's copy holds only in-frame clones and misses some; the assay was immunoSEQ multiplex PCR. Among tens of thousands of clones listed, roughly 83% were seen once. Sequenced material: PBMCs. Receptors were obtained from a man between 65 and 85 years old with lung cancer.

The chain links TRBV6-6 to TRBJ2-7; weak D call: TRBD2 (5 bases). In germline, CDR1 is MNHNY, CDR2 SVGAGI (reference sequence). The V and J ends lost 6 bases and 2 bases respectively, with 20 bases between them. CDR3 length equals 16 residues. The CDR3 loop reads CASRRYSGLSPYEQYF. The CDR3 DNA is TGTGCCAGCAGACGGTACTCGGGGTTAAGTCCCTACGAGCAGTACTTC.

V gene TRBV9 combines with J gene TRBJ2-1; 8 bases are a match to TRBD2. Germline values: CDR1 SGDLS, CDR2 YYNGEE. This CDR3 comprises 14 residues. V lost 4 bases to trimming and J lost 7 bases; unmatched junction nucleotides: 7. The CDR3 loop reads CASSTSAGGNEQFF. CDR3 nucleotides: TGTGCCAGCAGCACTAGTGCGGGGGGAAATGAGCAGTTCTTC.

The chain couples TRBV19 to TRBJ2-1; the match to TRBD2 covers 8 bases. The junction had 8 bases not matched to a gene; V was cut back by 4 bases and J by 0 bases. The germline gives CDR1 LNHDA, CDR2 SQIVND (reference sequence). The CDR3 extends over 17 amino acids. CDR3: CASSRQAGLGSYNEQFF. Written as DNA, the CDR3 is TGTGCCAGTAGTAGACAGGCGGGACTAGGCTCCTACAATGAGCAGTTCTTC.

The V and J genes are TRBV5-1 and TRBJ2-3, with 8 nucleotides matching TRBD2. The J segment lost 4 bases and the V segment lost 2 bases, leaving 6 bases of the junction unmatched. CDR1 is SGHRS and CDR2 is YFSETQ in the germline V gene. The CDR3 has 15 amino acids. The chain's CDR3 is CASSFYGGAPDTQYF. For the CDR3, the DNA is TGCGCCAGCAGCTTCTACGGGGGGGCCCCAGATACGCAGTATTTT.

The chain employs TRBV2 and TRBJ2-7; the match to TRBD2 covers 16 bases. Germline V lookup: CDR1 SNHLY, CDR2 FYNNEI. This CDR3 has 16 residues. J lost 0 bases, V lost 8 bases, and 4 bases had no gene match. Here the CDR3 DNA reads TGTGCCAGCGTGGGACTAGCGGGGGGGAGCTCCTACGAGCAGTACTTC. Its translation is CASVGLAGGSSYEQYF.

V usage is TRBV12-3 or TRBV12-4 and J usage is TRBJ2-7, with TRBD2 as a possible D gene (6 bases). The germline V and J ends were trimmed by 1 base and 5 bases, with 6 bases remaining between them. The CDR3 loop spans 12 amino acids. The CDR3 DNA is TGTGCCAGCAGTTTAGGCGGGGACGAGCAGTACTTC. It translates to CASSLGGDEQYF.

The table lists this clone with a few counts. V and J are TRBV9 and TRBJ1-6; 8 nucleotides agree with TRBD1. The V and J ends lost 0 bases and 6 bases, in that order; junction bases with no gene match: 2. The CDR3 length is 15 residues. Per the germline V gene, CDR1 is SGDLS and CDR2 is YYNGEE. Here the CDR3 reads CASSVGTGGNSPLHF. The CDR3 coding sequence is TGTGCCAGCAGCGTAGGTACAGGGGGTAATTCACCCCTCCACTTT. The variable domain in full, completed from reference TRBV9 and TRBJ1-6, reads DSGVTQTPKHLITATGQRVTLRCSPRSGDLSVYWYQQSLDQGLQFLIQYYNGEERAKGNILERFSAQQFPDLHSELNLSSLELGDSALYFCASSVGTGGNSPLHFGNGTRLTVT.

The V and J genes are TRBV19 and TRBJ1-6, with D possibly being TRBD1 (5 bases). Per the germline V gene, CDR1 is LNHDA and CDR2 is SQIVND (reference sequence). The CDR3 is made up of 14 amino acids. V was clipped by 8 bases and J by 5 bases, with 13 bases between them. CDR3 coding DNA: TGTGCCAGTTCACATAGGGGAAATAATTCACCCCTCCACTTT. Its translation: CASSHRGNNSPLHF.

The V gene is TRBV19, the J gene TRBJ1-1; unclear D gene. Trimming removed 3 bases at V and 6 bases at J, with 17 bases between. Germline loops: CDR1 LNHDA, CDR2 SQIVND (reference sequence). There are 15 residues in the CDR3. CDR3 DNA: TGTGCCAGTAGTATGCGGTCTCGGGTCGACGCTGAAGCTTTCTTT. This gives the protein CASSMRSRVDAEAFF.

This clone was seen at least ten times. The chain uses TRBV7-8 and TRBJ1-2, with 8 bases identical to TRBD1. V was clipped by 2 bases and J by 2 bases; unmatched bases: 1. The CDR3 is 14 amino acids. From germline, CDR1 is SGHVS and CDR2 FQNEAQ. DNA for the CDR3: TGTGCCAGCAGCTTAACAGGGGGAAACTATGGCTACACCTTC. Translation: CASSLTGGNYGYTF. The variable domain in full, completed from reference TRBV7-8 and TRBJ1-2, reads GAGVSQSPRYKVAKRGQDVALRCDPISGHVSLFWYQQALGQGPEFLTYFQNEAQLDKSGLPSDRFFAERPEGSVSTLKIQRTQQEDSAVYLCASSLTGGNYGYTFGSGTRLTVV.

The rearrangement uses TRBV10-2 and TRBJ2-1; D tentatively reads TRBD1 or TRBD2 (5 bases each). The V gene lost 4 bases and the J gene lost 2 bases, with 15 bases spanning the gap. CDR1 is WSHSY and CDR2 is SAAADI in the germline V gene. The length of the CDR3 is 16 residues. The CDR3 spells CASSGLVGGAYNEQFF. CDR3 sequence (DNA): TGCGCCAGCAGTGGATTGGTTGGGGGAGCCTACAATGAGCAGTTCTTC.

The V call is TRBV15, the J call TRBJ1-5; 7 bases map to TRBD1. CDR1 is LNHNV, CDR2 YYDKDF, per germline (reference sequence). This CDR3 is 17 amino acids long. The V segment lost 1 base and the J segment 0 bases; nucleotides outside the gene matches: 6. The CDR3 here is CATSRGDSGYSNQPQHF. CDR3 DNA sequence: TGTGCCACCAGCAGAGGGGACAGTGGATATAGCAATCAGCCCCAGCATTTT.

This clone was seen just once. The gene calls are TRBV7-7 and TRBJ2-2; 9 nucleotides agree with TRBD2. CDR3 length: 14 residues. Germline CDR1 is SSHAT and CDR2 is FNYEAQ (reference sequence). With 5 bases clipped from V and 6 bases from J, the junction kept 4 bases outside the gene matches. The CDR3 region is CASSPGTSPGELFF. The CDR3 region has the DNA TGTGCCAGCAGCCCTGGGACTAGCCCCGGGGAGCTGTTTTTT.

The chain carries TRBV4-1 and TRBJ2-1; D is undetermined. Germline values: CDR1 MGHRA, CDR2 YSYEKL. This CDR3 has 16 residues. With 1 base removed from V and 2 bases from J, the gap between germline ends came to 12 bases. The DNA for the CDR3 is TGCGCCAGCAGCCAAGTCGACCTCGTCACCTACAATGAGCAGTTCTTC. It translates to CASSQVDLVTYNEQFF.

This chain connects TRBV19 to TRBJ1-2; D is uncertain. Trimming removed 2 bases at V and 2 bases at J, with 12 bases between. The CDR3 totals 15 residues. The germline V gene has CDR1 LNHDA and CDR2 SQIVND (reference sequence). The CDR3 protein is CASSIIGLKNYGYTF. CDR3 bases: TGTGCCAGTAGTATAATCGGACTGAAGAACTATGGCTACACCTTC. The whole variable domain, remainder taken from reference TRBV19 and TRBJ1-2, is DGGITQSPKYLFRKEGQNVTLSCEQNLNHDAMYWYRQDPGQGLRLIYYSQIVNDFQKGDIAEGYSVSREKKESFPLTVTSAQKNPTAFYLCASSIIGLKNYGYTFGSGTRLTVV.

This clone was observed a handful of times. The chain employs TRBV7-9 and TRBJ2-2; 7 nucleotides agree with TRBD1. Germline-derived CDR1 and CDR2 are SEHNR and FQNEAQ (reference sequence). This CDR3 is 17 amino acids long. V was pared by 1 base and J by 0 bases, with 5 bases of the junction left unmatched. CDR3 loop: CASSLGQGPTNTGELFF. In DNA, the CDR3 is TGTGCCAGCAGCTTAGGACAGGGCCCAACGAACACCGGGGAGCTGTTTTTT. Filled out from reference TRBV7-9 and TRBJ2-2, the complete variable domain reads DTGVSQNPRHKITKRGQNVTFRCDPISEHNRLYWYRQTLGQGPEFLTYFQNEAQLEKSRLLSDRFSAERPKGSFSTLEIQRTEQGDSAMYLCASSLGQGPTNTGELFFGEGSRLTVL.

This clone was counted between two and nine times. V gene TRBV7-9 combines with J gene TRBJ2-4; TRBD1 agrees at 8 bases. This CDR3 contains 15 residues. The germline V gene encodes CDR1 SEHNR and CDR2 FQNEAQ (reference sequence). With V trimmed by 4 bases and J by 1 base, 3 bases remained unmatched. DNA for the CDR3: TGTGCCAGCAGCTCTACAGGGGGGGCCAAAAACATTCAGTACTTC. It is translated as CASSSTGGAKNIQYF. Combining the CDR3 with reference TRBV7-9 and TRBJ2-4 gives the whole variable domain DTGVSQNPRHKITKRGQNVTFRCDPISEHNRLYWYRQTLGQGPEFLTYFQNEAQLEKSRLLSDRFSAERPKGSFSTLEIQRTEQGDSAMYLCASSSTGGAKNIQYFGAGTRLSVL.

This chain links TRBV15 with TRBJ1-1; 7 nucleotides line up with TRBD1. V lost 1 base to trimming and J lost 5 bases; unmatched junction nucleotides: 13. Germline V gives CDR1 LNHNV, CDR2 YYDKDF (reference sequence). This CDR3 is built from 17 residues. The CDR3 DNA reads as TGTGCCACCAGCAGAGGGGCCAGGGGGGAGATTGGAACTGAAGCTTTCTTT. Translating gives CATSRGARGEIGTEAFF.

This clone appeared a few times. V usage is TRBV5-6 and J usage is TRBJ2-7; D not resolved. Trimming shortened V by 4 bases and J by 2 bases, and 10 bases separated the two germline ends. Germline V gives CDR1 SGHDT, CDR2 YYEEEE. The CDR3 has 13 amino acids. CDR3 DNA: TGTGCCAGCAGCCCACGGGCTACCTACGAGCAGTACTTC. It yields the protein CASSPRATYEQYF.

This chain uses TRBV19 with TRBJ2-6, with D tentatively TRBD2 (5 bases). Germline V gives CDR1 LNHDA, CDR2 SQIVND (reference sequence). V was shortened by 2 bases and J by 2 bases, with 10 bases between the two germline ends. There are 16 residues in the CDR3. CDR3 region: CASSISSGAGANVLTF. As DNA, the CDR3 is TGTGCCAGTAGTATAAGTTCCGGGGCTGGGGCCAACGTCCTGACTTTC.

This chain links TRBV14 with TRBJ1-6; D call uncertain. Deletions cut 1 base from V and 3 bases from J, with 7 bases between. Germline V gene data show CDR1 as SGHDN and CDR2 as FVKESK. This CDR3 spans 15 amino acids. This CDR3 is CASSQGNFYNSPLHF. CDR3 DNA: TGTGCCAGCAGCCAAGGGAACTTCTATAATTCACCCCTCCACTTT.

The rearrangement joins TRBV6-1 to TRBJ1-2, with D possibly being TRBD1 (6 bases). The germline V gene has CDR1 MNHNS and CDR2 SASEGT. V was trimmed by 3 bases and J by 5 bases, leaving 19 bases between them. The CDR3 consists of 16 residues. In nucleotides, the CDR3 is TGTGCCAGCAGTGATGGTGACAGAGGGGGGATTTATGGCTACACCTTC. This sequence encodes CASSDGDRGGIYGYTF.

The chain carries TRBV7-2 and TRBJ1-2; D uncertain. CDR1 SGHTA and CDR2 FQGNSA come from the germline V gene. V was trimmed by 5 bases and J by 0 bases, leaving 10 bases between them. This CDR3 has 14 residues. CDR3 protein: CASSLLPANYGYTF. CDR3 DNA sequence: TGTGCCAGCAGCCTACTTCCGGCTAACTATGGCTACACCTTC.

The chain employs TRBV5-6 and TRBJ2-6; D gene uncertain. Trimming took 0 bases from V and 4 from J, leaving 8 bases between them. Germline V gene data show CDR1 as SGHDT and CDR2 as YYEEEE. This CDR3 has 15 amino acids. The CDR3 sequence is CASSLEGTGANVLTF. The CDR3 bases are TGTGCCAGCAGCTTGGAGGGTACCGGGGCCAACGTCCTGACTTTC.

The chain is built from TRBV11-2 and TRBJ2-3; D possibly corresponds to TRBD2 (6 bases). The germline V gene encodes CDR1 SGHAT and CDR2 FQNNGV. Trimming pared 4 bases from V and 0 bases from J, leaving 14 bases between. This CDR3 has 16 residues. This chain's CDR3 is CASSSGSSISTDTQYF. CDR3 coding DNA: TGTGCCAGCAGCTCCGGGAGCTCGATTAGCACAGATACGCAGTATTTT.

The rearrangement uses TRBV19 and TRBJ1-1, with TRBD1 matching 11 bases. CDR3 size: 13 residues. Unmatched junction bases numbered 4, after V lost 6 bases and J lost 7 bases. Germline CDR1 and CDR2: LNHDA and SQIVND (reference sequence). CDR3: CASRDRGRVEAFF. CDR3 bases: TGTGCCAGTAGGGACAGGGGGCGGGTTGAAGCTTTCTTT.

V is TRBV6-4 and J is TRBJ2-7; D possibly corresponds to TRBD1 (6 bases). Trimming pared 5 bases from V and 4 bases from J, leaving 15 bases between. The V gene's germline CDR1 is MRHNA and CDR2 SNTAGT. This CDR3 is built from 14 residues. CDR3 amino acids: CASSMGAEVYEQYF. For the CDR3, the DNA is TGTGCCAGCAGTATGGGGGCGGAAGTTTACGAGCAGTACTTC.

This clone was observed a single time. The rearrangement uses TRBV7-2 and TRBJ2-1; 8 nucleotides agree with TRBD1. This CDR3 has 17 residues. Per germline, CDR1 SGHTA and CDR2 FQGNSA. The trim removed 1 base at V and 4 bases at J, leaving 9 bases unmatched. DNA for the CDR3: TGTGCCAGCAGCTTAGTTATGCTGAGACAGGGGTACAATGAGCAGTTCTTC. Translating gives CASSLVMLRQGYNEQFF.

The chain carries TRBV9 and TRBJ1-4; the D gene is possibly TRBD1 (6 bases). Per the germline V gene, CDR1 is SGDLS and CDR2 is YYNGEE. V lost 4 bases to trimming and J lost 4 bases, with 11 bases between them. The CDR3 is 14 amino acids. The CDR3 DNA reads as TGTGCCAGCAGCTGGGGGCAGAGTAATGAAAAACTGTTTTTT. Its translation: CASSWGQSNEKLFF.

This chain links TRBV5-1 with TRBJ1-4, with D tentatively TRBD1 (6 bases). Trimming pared 4 bases from V and 4 bases from J, leaving 11 bases between. Germline V gene lookup returns CDR1 SGHRS and CDR2 YFSETQ. The CDR3 is made up of 14 amino acids. The CDR3 DNA follows: TGCGCCAGCAGCCAAGGGGGGGGTAATGAAAAACTGTTTTTT. It codes for CASSQGGGNEKLFF.

CDR3 DNA sequence: TGTGCCAGCAGTTCCCATAGCGGGGGGCTACAAGAGACCCAGTACTTC. Residues: CASSSHSGGLQETQYF. The J gene is TRBJ2-5, the V gene TRBV27; 10 positions agree with TRBD2. Germline trimming cut 4 bases from V and 2 bases from J; bases unmatched to any gene: 7. CDR1 and CDR2 from the germline V gene are MNHEY and SMNVEV (reference sequence). The CDR3 totals 16 residues.